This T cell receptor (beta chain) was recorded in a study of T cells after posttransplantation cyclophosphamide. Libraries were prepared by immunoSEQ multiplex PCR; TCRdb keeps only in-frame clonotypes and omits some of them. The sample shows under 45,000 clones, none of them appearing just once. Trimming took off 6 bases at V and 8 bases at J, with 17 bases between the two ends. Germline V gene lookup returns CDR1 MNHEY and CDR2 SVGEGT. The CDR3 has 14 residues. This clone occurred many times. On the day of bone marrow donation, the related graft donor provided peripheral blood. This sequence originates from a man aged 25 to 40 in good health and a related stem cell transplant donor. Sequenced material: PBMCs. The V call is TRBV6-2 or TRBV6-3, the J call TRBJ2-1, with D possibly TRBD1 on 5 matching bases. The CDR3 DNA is TGTGCCAGCAGGTCAGGACACATATTGTATGAGCAGTTCTTC. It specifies CASRSGHILYEQFF.